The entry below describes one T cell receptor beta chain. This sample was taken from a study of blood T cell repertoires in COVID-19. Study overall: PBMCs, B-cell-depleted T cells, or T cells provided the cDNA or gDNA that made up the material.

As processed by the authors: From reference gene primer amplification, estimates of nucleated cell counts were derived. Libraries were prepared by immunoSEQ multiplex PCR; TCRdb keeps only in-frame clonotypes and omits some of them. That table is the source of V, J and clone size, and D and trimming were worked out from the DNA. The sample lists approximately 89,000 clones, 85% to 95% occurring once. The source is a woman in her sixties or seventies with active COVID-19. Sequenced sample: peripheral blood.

CDR3 amino acids: CASSLPTSGGETQYF. The DNA of the CDR3 is TGTGCCAGCAGCTTGCCGACTAGCGGGGGGGAGACCCAGTACTTC. The rearrangement joins TRBV5-4 to TRBJ2-5, with TRBD2 identical over 13 bases. The germline V gene has CDR1 SGHNT and CDR2 YYREEE (reference sequence). There are 15 residues in the CDR3. The trim removed 1 base at V and 5 bases at J, leaving 2 bases unmatched.